This T cell receptor beta chain emerged from a study of cytomegalovirus exposure and HLA in healthy donors. The V and J ends lost 0 bases and 8 bases respectively, with 13 bases between them. Germline loops: CDR1 MGHDK, CDR2 SYGVNS. The CDR3 length is 14 residues. PCR amplification relied on 60 Vbeta primers (plus 13 Jbeta primers). Assay used: immunoSEQ multiplex PCR; TCRdb lists only in-frame clones, some missing. The sample gives 150,000 to 200,000 clones, 65% to 90% of which show up once; about 6.8% is in the top ten. The chain carries TRBV25-1 and TRBJ1-2, with D maybe TRBD1 (6 bases). Sequenced input: PBMCs. The sequence was obtained from a man aged 50 to 60 in good health and CMV-seropositive. CDR3 residues: CASSEYSGQVGYTF. The CDR3 coding sequence is TGTGCCAGCAGTGAATACTCGGGACAAGTGGGCTACACCTTC.